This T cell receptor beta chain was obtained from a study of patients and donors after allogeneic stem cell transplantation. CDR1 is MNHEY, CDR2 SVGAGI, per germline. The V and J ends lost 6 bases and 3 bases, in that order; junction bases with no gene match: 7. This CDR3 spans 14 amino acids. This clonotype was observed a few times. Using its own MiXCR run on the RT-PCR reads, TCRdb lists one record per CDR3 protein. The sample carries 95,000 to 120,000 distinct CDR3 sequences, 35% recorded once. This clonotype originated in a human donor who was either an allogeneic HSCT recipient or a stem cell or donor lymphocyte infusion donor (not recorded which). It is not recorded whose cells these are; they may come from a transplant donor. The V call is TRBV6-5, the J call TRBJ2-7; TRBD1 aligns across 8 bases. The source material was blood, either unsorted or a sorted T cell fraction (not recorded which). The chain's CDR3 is CASRRGQGNYEQYF. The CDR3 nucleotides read TGTGCCAGCAGACGAGGACAGGGCAACTACGAGCAGTACTTC.